The 27 T cell receptor beta chains given below trace back to one sample, sequenced in a study of human T cells and chemical hapten exposure. Time point reported: patch test 1, 2 weeks after DPC sensitization. Stated treatment: therapeutic diphenylcyclopropenone sensitization with weekly scalp DPC. In TCRdb, the RACE reads were re-called with MiXCR into one record per CDR3 protein. The profile covers more than 65,000 distinct CDR3 sequences, with 32% appearing a single time and 8.9% taken by the ten largest. The sample consisted of whole blood, taken in connection with sensitization to the hapten diphenylcyclopropenone (DPC). These receptors were collected from a man in his forties with alopecia areata. Some clones in this sample may be carry-over from other donors' samples.

The chain has TRBV20-1 and TRBJ1-5; D not certain. The CDR3 covers 14 residues. Germline CDR1 reads DFQATT; CDR2 reads SNEGSKA (reference sequence). Trimming pared 4 bases from V and 3 bases from J, leaving 13 bases between. As DNA, the CDR3 is TGCAGTGCTACCAGACCGCAACCCAATCAGCCCCAGCATTTT. Amino acids: CSATRPQPNQPQHF.

This clonotype was observed a few times. The V gene is TRBV6-1, the J gene TRBJ2-3; D is undetermined. V lost 2 bases to trimming and J lost 2 bases, with 14 bases between them. The CDR3 consists of 16 residues. Germline CDR1 reads MNHNS; CDR2 reads SASEGT. CDR3: CASSELVPLNTDTQYF. CDR3 DNA sequence: TGTGCCAGCAGTGAACTAGTGCCGCTAAACACAGATACGCAGTATTTT.

Only a few counts were recorded for this clonotype. This chain connects TRBV27 to TRBJ2-7; D is possibly TRBD2 (6 bases). Germline CDR1 reads MNHEY; CDR2 reads SMNVEV (reference sequence). CDR3 length equals 17 residues. Trimming took 5 bases from V and 6 from J, leaving 26 bases between them. Here the CDR3 reads CASSPYGLTSSASEQYF. The DNA of the CDR3 is TGTGCCAGCAGTCCCTATGGACTCACTAGCTCGGCCTCCGAGCAGTACTTC.

The chain couples TRBV6-5 to TRBJ1-5; perhaps TRBD1 as D (6 bases). Germline lookup yields CDR1 MNHEY and CDR2 SVGAGI. The V end was cut by 6 bases, the J end by 4 bases, with 10 bases between. This CDR3 spans 13 amino acids. In DNA, the CDR3 is TGTGCCAGCAGACTACAGGGTAATCAGCCCCAGCATTTT. It yields the protein CASRLQGNQPQHF.

The chain employs TRBV9 and TRBJ1-1, with TRBD1 as a possible D gene (5 bases). CDR3 length: 13 residues. Germline V gene sequence: CDR1 SGDLS, CDR2 YYNGEE. Trimming pared 6 bases from V and 7 bases from J, leaving 16 bases between. As DNA, the CDR3 is TGTGCCAGCACCGTGGGGCCAGGTGATGAAGCTTTCTTT. As protein: CASTVGPGDEAFF.

The CDR3 sequence: CASSLEAGGFTDTQYF. The CDR3, as DNA: TGTGCCAGCAGCTTAGAGGCAGGGGGATTCACAGATACGCAGTATTTT. This chain connects TRBV7-6 to TRBJ2-3, with TRBD1 matching 7 bases. This CDR3 is built from 16 residues. The J segment lost 2 bases and the V segment lost 1 base, leaving 6 bases of the junction unmatched. Germline assignment: CDR1 SGHVS and CDR2 FNYEAQ.

The chain joins TRBV7-9 to TRBJ1-1; D unresolved. V lost 1 base and J lost 0, with 6 bases in between. The length of the CDR3 is 14 residues. Germline loops: CDR1 SEHNR, CDR2 FQNEAQ (reference sequence). The CDR3 DNA sequence: TGTGCCAGCAGCTTAGGAGGGATGAACACTGAAGCTTTCTTT. Translating gives CASSLGGMNTEAFF.

This clonotype has just a few counts. The CDR3 DNA follows: TGTGCCAGCAGCGTAGTCCCCGACAGGGGAGAGACCCAGTACTTC. Amino acid sequence: CASSVVPDRGETQYF. The genes are TRBV9 and TRBJ2-5; 8 bases match TRBD1. V shed 0 bases and J 4 bases; nucleotides not matched to a gene: 5. In germline, CDR1 is SGDLS, CDR2 YYNGEE. CDR3 length: 15 amino acids.

A few counts support this clonotype. The chain has TRBV6-1 and TRBJ1-1; D perhaps matches TRBD1 (6 bases). The CDR3 runs to 16 residues. Germline assignment: CDR1 MNHNS and CDR2 SASEGT. Trimming shortened V by 8 bases and J by 2 bases, and 21 bases separated the two germline ends. The CDR3 loop is CASPGQLQALNTEAFF. The CDR3 nucleotides are TGTGCCAGCCCCGGACAGCTTCAAGCCCTTAACACTGAAGCTTTCTTT.

This clonotype was detected a few times. The chain links TRBV19 to TRBJ2-6; a possible D gene is TRBD2 (5 bases). Trimming stripped 6 bases from V and 9 bases from J, with 12 bases between. Per the germline V gene, CDR1 is LNHDA and CDR2 is SQIVND (reference sequence). The CDR3 loop spans 13 amino acids. The CDR3: CASRLSGGNVLTF. The DNA of the CDR3 is TGTGCCAGTAGACTCTCTGGAGGCAACGTCCTGACTTTC. Drawing the rest from reference TRBV19 and TRBJ2-6, the complete variable domain is DGGITQSPKYLFRKEGQNVTLSCEQNLNHDAMYWYRQDPGQGLRLIYYSQIVNDFQKGDIAEGYSVSREKKESFPLTVTSAQKNPTAFYLCASRLSGGNVLTFGAGSRLTVL.

V and J are TRBV5-4 and TRBJ2-3; the match to TRBD2 covers 7 bases. Germline values: CDR1 SGHNT, CDR2 YYREEE (reference sequence). V was clipped by 4 bases and J by 0 bases; unmatched bases: 8. The CDR3 has 16 residues. Here the CDR3 DNA reads TGTGCCAGCAGCCCTCCCAGTAGCGGGAGCACAGATACGCAGTATTTT. Protein sequence: CASSPPSSGSTDTQYF.

The chain carries TRBV2 and TRBJ1-4, with D possibly being TRBD1 (5 bases). CDR1 and CDR2 from the germline V gene are SNHLY and FYNNEI. Trimming took off 7 bases at V and 2 bases at J, with 8 bases between the two ends. This CDR3 is 13 amino acids long. The DNA for the CDR3 is TGTGCCAGCAACCCAGGGACTAATGAAAAACTGTTTTTT. Its protein product is CASNPGTNEKLFF.

There are a few counts of this clonotype. The chain couples TRBV28 to TRBJ2-1; 7 bases are a match to TRBD1. Germline V gives CDR1 MDHEN, CDR2 SYDVKM. V was pared by 1 base and J by 6 bases, with 12 bases of the junction left unmatched. The CDR3 sequence is 17 residues long. CDR3 in DNA: TGTGCCAGCAGTTTATATCCCCCGGCGTCAGGGGGCAATGAGCAGTTCTTC. Its translation: CASSLYPPASGGNEQFF.

The chain links TRBV9 to TRBJ2-7; 8 positions agree with TRBD2. V shed 4 bases, J shed 4 bases, and the junction held 13 bases outside the gene matches. Looked up from germline, CDR1 is SGDLS and CDR2 is YYNGEE. The CDR3 is 16 amino acids. The CDR3 loop is CASSSGEGLGWYEQYF. In DNA, the CDR3 is TGTGCCAGCAGCTCCGGCGAGGGACTAGGTTGGTACGAGCAGTACTTC.

This clonotype was counted between two and nine times. J is TRBJ2-6 and V is TRBV3-1, with D hard to call. The CDR3 is 16 residues long. Germline V CDR1 and CDR2: LGHDT, YNNKEL (reference sequence). V was cut by 1 base and J by 0 bases, with 7 bases left in between. Here the CDR3 reads CASSQGWLSGANVLTF. For the CDR3, the DNA is TGTGCCAGCAGCCAAGGTTGGCTCTCTGGGGCCAACGTCCTGACTTTC.

The V and J genes are TRBV28 and TRBJ1-6; D is ambiguous. The length of the CDR3 is 17 residues. V was cut by 1 base and J by 0 bases, with 10 bases left in between. CDR1 is MDHEN and CDR2 is SYDVKM in the germline V gene. Here the CDR3 reads CASSLLVGSSYNSPLHF. CDR3 nucleotide sequence: TGTGCCAGCAGTTTATTAGTGGGGAGCTCCTATAATTCACCCCTCCACTTT. The full variable domain, in which reference TRBV28 and TRBJ1-6 provide the parts outside the CDR3, is DVKVTQSSRYLVKRTGEKVFLECVQDMDHENMFWYRQDPGLGLRLIYFSYDVKMKEKGDIPEGYSVSREKKERFSLILESASTNQTSMYLCASSLLVGSSYNSPLHFGNGTRLTVT.

In this sample, this clonotype turned up a few times. The V and J genes are TRBV3-1 and TRBJ2-7, with TRBD1 as a possible D gene (5 bases). Trimming shortened V by 4 bases and J by 4 bases, and 14 bases separated the two germline ends. In germline, CDR1 is LGHDT, CDR2 YNNKEL (reference sequence). The CDR3 extends over 14 amino acids. CDR3 in amino acids: CASSPTRAGYEQYF. CDR3 DNA sequence: TGTGCCAGCAGCCCCACCAGGGCAGGGTACGAGCAGTACTTC.

The chain combines TRBV29-1 with TRBJ1-4; the D gene is possibly TRBD1 (5 bases). Between the trimmed V and J ends, which lost 6 bases and 4 bases, there was a span of 9 bases. The CDR3 is 12 amino acids. Germline CDR1 SQVTM, CDR2 ANQGSEA. This chain's CDR3 is CSVRDHNEKLFF. DNA for the CDR3: TGCAGCGTCAGGGACCATAATGAAAAACTGTTTTTT.

This clonotype has a handful of counts. This rearrangement joins TRBV7-9 to TRBJ2-7, with D hard to call. Germline values: CDR1 SEHNR, CDR2 FQNEAQ (reference sequence). This CDR3 comprises 14 residues. V shed 5 bases and J shed 0 bases, with 11 bases lying between them. CDR3 residues: CASSPQLSSYEQYF. In DNA form, the CDR3 reads TGTGCCAGCAGCCCCCAGCTGAGCTCCTACGAGCAGTACTTC.

This clonotype came up once. V is TRBV7-9 and J is TRBJ1-1; D is undetermined. This CDR3 spans 14 amino acids. V was shortened by 5 bases and J by 4 bases, with 14 bases between the two germline ends. In germline, CDR1 is SEHNR, CDR2 FQNEAQ (reference sequence). CDR3 DNA sequence: TGTGCCAGCAGCCCAGGACGGCCCATCACTGAAGCTTTCTTT. Translated: CASSPGRPITEAFF.

This chain links TRBV2 with TRBJ2-7, with 8 nucleotides matching TRBD2. This CDR3 comprises 14 residues. After removal of 7 bases from V and 3 bases from J, the junction contained 8 bases not matched to a gene. Per the germline V gene, CDR1 is SNHLY and CDR2 is FYNNEI. CDR3 bases: TGTGCCAGCACCCCACGGGGGGGCAGCTACGAGCAGTACTTC. Protein sequence: CASTPRGGSYEQYF.

This clonotype was detected a few times. This sequence joins TRBV24-1 and TRBJ2-7, with 9 bases that match TRBD1. The CDR3 length is 15 residues. The junction had 5 bases not matched to a gene; V was cut back by 4 bases and J by 2 bases. Germline V gene lookup returns CDR1 KGHDR and CDR2 SFDVKD. The CDR3 region is CATSDPGTGTYEQYF. CDR3 sequence (DNA): TGTGCCACCAGTGACCCGGGGACAGGGACCTACGAGCAGTACTTC.

The chain joins TRBV7-9 to TRBJ2-3; 8 bases line up with TRBD1. V lost 5 bases and J lost 3; bases outside the gene matches: 13. The CDR3 length is 17 residues. Germline V gene data show CDR1 as SEHNR and CDR2 as FQNEAQ (reference sequence). The CDR3: CASSPRGQGIQTDTQYF. CDR3 nucleotides: TGTGCCAGCAGCCCGCGAGGACAGGGAATACAAACAGATACGCAGTATTTT.

The chain uses TRBV7-2 and TRBJ1-5; tentatively, D is TRBD1 (5 bases). V lost 1 base, J lost 2 bases, and 9 bases lay in between. Germline CDR1 and CDR2: SGHTA and FQGNSA. The CDR3 loop spans 15 amino acids. The CDR3 DNA is TGTGCCAGCAGCTTAGGTGGGGGAGGCAATCAGCCCCAGCATTTT. Translated: CASSLGGGGNQPQHF.

This chain connects TRBV7-2 to TRBJ2-5; 15 nucleotides agree with TRBD2. Germline V CDR1 and CDR2: SGHTA, FQGNSA. There are 17 residues in the CDR3. The trim removed 1 base at V and 5 bases at J, leaving 5 bases unmatched. The DNA of the CDR3 is TGTGCCAGCAGCTTAGGGACTAGCGGGAGGGCCATCGAGACCCAGTACTTC. Protein: CASSLGTSGRAIETQYF.

This clonotype was seen only a few times. This sequence joins TRBV7-9 and TRBJ2-3; D remains ambiguous. The CDR3 is 22 residues long. Deletions cut 3 bases from V and 3 bases from J, with 34 bases between. Germline V gene lookup returns CDR1 SEHNR and CDR2 FQNEAQ (reference sequence). The CDR3 nucleotides read TGTGCCAGCAGCTTTCCGAATAGTGGTGTTCCCTTTGCCGAGGATGCGACAGATACGCAGTATTTT. Its translation is CASSFPNSGVPFAEDATDTQYF.

The J gene is TRBJ1-2, the V gene TRBV30; tentatively, D is TRBD1 (6 bases). V was shortened by 2 bases and J by 6 bases, with 19 bases between the two germline ends. Germline loops: CDR1 GTSNPN, CDR2 SVGIG (reference sequence). The CDR3 has 15 amino acids. CDR3 DNA: TGTGCCTGGAGTCAGGGGTATGGCTTGACGGATGGCTACACCTTC. Amino acid sequence: CAWSQGYGLTDGYTF. Complete variable domain (other parts from reference TRBV30 and TRBJ1-2): SQTIHQWPATLVQPVGSPLSLECTVEGTSNPNLYWYRQAAGRGLQLLFYSVGIGQISSEVPQNLSASRPQDRQFILSSKKLLLSDSGFYLCAWSQGYGLTDGYTFGSGTRLTVV.